The entry below gives a single T cell receptor (beta chain) sequence along with its context. Its antigen is undetermined. The data were obtained in a study of a mutant IDH1 vaccine in newly diagnosed glioma. Repertoires were generated with immunoSEQ multiplex PCR, while TCRdb's copy carries only in-frame clones and drops some. The table lists some 70,000 clones, more than 70% of them singletons. Unmatched junction bases numbered 8, after V lost 9 bases and J lost 0 bases. The CDR3 has 14 amino acids. From germline, CDR1 is WNHNN and CDR2 SYGVQD (reference sequence). Time point defined: week 35, safety follow-up. Vaccination used 300 ug of mutant IDH1 20-mer peptide per dose, with topical imiquimod.

This specimen was PBMCs, taken from a glioma patient whose treatment included an IDH1 peptide vaccine. The chain joins TRBV10-1 to TRBJ2-7; 7 bases match TRBD1. This clonotype was sampled from a man younger than 30 with glioma. The CDR3 sequence is CARRNRGNSYEQYF. CDR3 DNA sequence: TGCGCCAGACGAAACAGGGGCAACTCCTACGAGCAGTACTTC.